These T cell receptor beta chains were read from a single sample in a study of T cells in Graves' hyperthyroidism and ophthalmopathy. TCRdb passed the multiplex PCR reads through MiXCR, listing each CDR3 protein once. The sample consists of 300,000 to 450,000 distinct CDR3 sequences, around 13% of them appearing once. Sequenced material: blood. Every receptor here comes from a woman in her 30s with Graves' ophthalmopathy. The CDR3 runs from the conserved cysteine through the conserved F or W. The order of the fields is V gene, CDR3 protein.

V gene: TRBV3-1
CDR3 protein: CASTPGDRGLRGEKLFF

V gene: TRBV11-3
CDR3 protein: CASSLDPPARYNEQFF

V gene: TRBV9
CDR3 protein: CASSASTGFGDYEQYF

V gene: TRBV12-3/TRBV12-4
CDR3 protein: CASSLVLGLAKNIQYF

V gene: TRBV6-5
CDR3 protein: CASSFEFGVWWWNTGELFF

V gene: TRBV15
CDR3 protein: CATSRDSGSSYEQYF

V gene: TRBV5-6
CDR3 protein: CASSQGSIGHQPQHF

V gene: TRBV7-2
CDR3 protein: CASSLIRGLGTDTQYF

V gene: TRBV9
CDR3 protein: CASSVARSQGATDTQYF

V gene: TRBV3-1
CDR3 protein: CASSRLGVDTQYF

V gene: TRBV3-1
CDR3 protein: CASSQVRRTGTINYEQYF

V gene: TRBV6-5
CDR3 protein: CASSYSSDNPDTQYF

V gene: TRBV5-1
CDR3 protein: CASSLGVWDTGELFF

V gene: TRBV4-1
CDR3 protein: CASSQEFVGRQSYEQYF

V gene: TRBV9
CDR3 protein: CASSVAGASSYEQYF

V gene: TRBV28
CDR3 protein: CASSGAEVLAKNIQYF

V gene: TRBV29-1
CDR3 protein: CSVDRGTANEKLFF

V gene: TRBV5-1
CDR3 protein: CASSPAPGQMNTEAFF

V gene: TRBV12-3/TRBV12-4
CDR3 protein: CASSGRDGSSYEQYF

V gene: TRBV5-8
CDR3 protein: CASSVTGKVTQYF

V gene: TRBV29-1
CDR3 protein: CSVHRDRGSDTQYF

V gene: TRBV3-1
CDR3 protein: CASSQVFPGVNTEAFF

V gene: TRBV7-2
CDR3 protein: CASSLKWGARTDTQYF

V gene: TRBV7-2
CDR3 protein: CASSLFQGVNSPLHF

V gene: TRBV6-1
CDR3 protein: CASSEAWGHGFWPLHF

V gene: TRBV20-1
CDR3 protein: CSAKGGAGMGTKNIQYF

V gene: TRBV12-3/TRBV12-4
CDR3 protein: CASNLRGYGFGYTF

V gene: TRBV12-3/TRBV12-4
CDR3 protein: CASSFAGAGYTF

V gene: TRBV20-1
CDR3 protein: CSARDTGFGENTEAFF

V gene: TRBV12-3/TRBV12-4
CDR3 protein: CASTGTGSGNVGKLFF

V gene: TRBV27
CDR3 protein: CASSFFGQRQNTGELFF

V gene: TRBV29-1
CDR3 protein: CSVVSWEKLFF

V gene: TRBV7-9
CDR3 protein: CASSLGGRETQYF

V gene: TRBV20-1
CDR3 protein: CSARVPGRAETQYF

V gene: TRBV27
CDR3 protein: CASSPGQGRTGELFF

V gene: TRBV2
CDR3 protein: CASSEKDAEQYF

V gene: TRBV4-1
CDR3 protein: CASSYDQGTDTQYF

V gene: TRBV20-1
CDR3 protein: CSATSSYNSPLHF

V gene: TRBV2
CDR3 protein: CASTRGQGKTGELFF

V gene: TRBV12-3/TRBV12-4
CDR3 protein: CASSVSGQGKDGYTF

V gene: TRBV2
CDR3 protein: CASSEWLADNEQFF

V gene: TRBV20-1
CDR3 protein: CSASLVKADTQYF

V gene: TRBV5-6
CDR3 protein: CASSLESQETQYF

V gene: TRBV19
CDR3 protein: CASSNGLGVGTDTQYF

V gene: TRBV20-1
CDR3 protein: CSARDGRENQPQHF

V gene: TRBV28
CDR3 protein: CASSFFGLKLRGNEQYF